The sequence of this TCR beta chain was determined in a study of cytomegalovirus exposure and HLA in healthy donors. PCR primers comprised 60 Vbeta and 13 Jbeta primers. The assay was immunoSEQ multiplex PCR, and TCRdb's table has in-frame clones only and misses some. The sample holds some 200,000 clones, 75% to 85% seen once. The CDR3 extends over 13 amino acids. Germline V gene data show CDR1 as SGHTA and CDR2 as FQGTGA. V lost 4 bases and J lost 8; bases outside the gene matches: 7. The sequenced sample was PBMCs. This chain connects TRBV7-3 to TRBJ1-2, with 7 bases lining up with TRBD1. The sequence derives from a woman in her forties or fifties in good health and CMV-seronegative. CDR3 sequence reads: CASSSTGVDGYTF. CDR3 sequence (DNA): TGTGCCAGCAGCTCTACAGGGGTAGACGGCTACACCTTC.